This T cell receptor (beta chain) was sequenced for a study of cytomegalovirus exposure and HLA in healthy donors. The PCR made use of 60 Vbeta and 13 Jbeta primers. Sequencing was performed with immunoSEQ multiplex PCR; in TCRdb, only in-frame clones are kept and a portion is missing. The profile shows 150,000 to 200,000 clones, approximately 79% of them singletons. The CDR3 spans 13 residues. Trimming removed 7 bases from V and 2 bases from J; junction bases left unmatched: 4. Per the germline V gene, CDR1 is SNHLY and CDR2 is FYNNEI. The J gene is TRBJ2-7, the V gene TRBV2; 8 bases agree with TRBD2. This sequence was found in a man over 45 in good health and CMV-seropositive. The sample was PBMCs. The DNA of the CDR3 is TGTGCCAGCAAAAGTAGCGGGGCCTACGAGCAGTACGTC. Translation gives CASKSSGAYEQYV.